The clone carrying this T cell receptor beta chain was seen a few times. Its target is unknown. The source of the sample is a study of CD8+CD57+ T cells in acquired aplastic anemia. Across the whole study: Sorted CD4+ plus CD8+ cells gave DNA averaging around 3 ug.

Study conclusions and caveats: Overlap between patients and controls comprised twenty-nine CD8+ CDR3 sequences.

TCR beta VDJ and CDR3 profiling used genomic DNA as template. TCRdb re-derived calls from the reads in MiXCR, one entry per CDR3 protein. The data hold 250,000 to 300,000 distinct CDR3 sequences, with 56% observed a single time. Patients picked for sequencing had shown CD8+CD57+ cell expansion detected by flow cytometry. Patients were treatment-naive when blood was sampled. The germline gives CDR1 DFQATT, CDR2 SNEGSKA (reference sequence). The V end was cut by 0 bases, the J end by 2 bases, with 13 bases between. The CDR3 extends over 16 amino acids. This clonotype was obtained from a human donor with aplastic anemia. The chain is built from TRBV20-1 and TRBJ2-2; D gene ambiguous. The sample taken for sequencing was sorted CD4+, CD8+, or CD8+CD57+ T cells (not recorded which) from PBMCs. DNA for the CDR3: TGCAGTGCTAGAGATCGCCCCCTCACCAACACCGGGGAGCTGTTTTTT. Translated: CSARDRPLTNTGELFF.